The 15 T cell receptor beta chains presented below share a single source sample, sequenced in a study of CD8 T cells in ankylosing spondylitis. Which antigens these TCRs recognize remains unknown. The study, taken as a whole, reports: Characteristic, it appeared, of ankylosing spondylitis blood was a TCR beta motif of fewer than 10 highly homologous variants.

From the 5' RACE reads, TCRdb called clonotypes with MiXCR, one entry per CDR3 protein. The sample yields some 140,000 distinct CDR3 sequences, 17% seen once. The sequenced sample was blood, either unsorted or a sorted T cell fraction (not recorded which). The receptors come from a male donor with ankylosing spondylitis.

Only a few counts were recorded for this clonotype. This chain uses TRBV7-6 with TRBJ1-1, with 7 positions matching TRBD1. This CDR3 has 16 amino acids. Germline loops: CDR1 SGHVS, CDR2 FNYEAQ. The ends lost 1 base at V and 1 base at J; junction bases unmatched: 6. This CDR3 is CASSLEAGGWNTEAFF. CDR3 nucleotides: TGTGCCAGCAGCTTAGAGGCAGGGGGGTGGAACACTGAAGCTTTCTTT.

This clonotype was seen a few times. The chain has TRBV12-3 or TRBV12-4 and TRBJ2-1; 12 bases map to TRBD2. J was trimmed by 6 bases and V by 6 bases; bases with no gene match: 6. This CDR3 comprises 15 residues. The DNA of the CDR3 is TGTGCCAGCAGCCGCGGACTAGCGGGACTCAATGAGCAGTTCTTC. Translation: CASSRGLAGLNEQFF.

The chain links TRBV2 to TRBJ2-5, with D perhaps TRBD2 (6 bases). The V and J ends lost 6 bases and 5 bases respectively, with 16 bases between them. This CDR3 spans 14 amino acids. Per the germline V gene, CDR1 is SNHLY and CDR2 is FYNNEI. The CDR3 spells CASRPAPRGETQYF. The DNA for the CDR3 is TGTGCCAGCAGACCAGCGCCCCGGGGGGAGACCCAGTACTTC.

The chain joins TRBV27 to TRBJ2-5; no definite D call. Germline assignment: CDR1 MNHEY and CDR2 SMNVEV (reference sequence). CDR3 length: 13 amino acids. V was pared by 5 bases and J by 5 bases, with 12 bases between. The DNA of the CDR3 is TGTGCCAGCAGTCCTGGGCTGGTGGAGACCCAGTACTTC. Protein: CASSPGLVETQYF.

The V gene is TRBV13, the J gene TRBJ2-1; D is ambiguous. Germline V gene sequence: CDR1 PRHDT, CDR2 FYEKMQ (reference sequence). The V gene lost 5 bases and the J gene lost 7 bases, with 9 bases spanning the gap. The CDR3 extends over 12 amino acids. The CDR3 coding sequence is TGTGCCAGCAGCAATGAAGGGAATGAGCAGTTCTTC. Encoded protein: CASSNEGNEQFF.

This rearrangement joins TRBV11-2 to TRBJ1-2; possible D gene TRBD1, 5 bases. In germline, CDR1 is SGHAT, CDR2 FQNNGV. This CDR3 has 14 residues. Trimming cost V 5 bases and J 4 bases, with 14 bases left between them. For the CDR3, the DNA is TGTGCCAGCAGCCCTCTGGGGGGTGGCTATGGCTACACCTTC. Its protein product is CASSPLGGGYGYTF. The full variable domain, completed using reference TRBV11-2 and TRBJ1-2, is EAGVAQSPRYKIIEKRQSVAFWCNPISGHATLYWYQQILGQGPKLLIQFQNNGVVDDSQLPKDRFSAERLKGVDSTLKIQPAKLEDSAVYLCASSPLGGGYGYTFGSGTRLTVV.

This clonotype was detected a few times. The CDR3 here is CASSEPGTSDQETQYF. The CDR3 DNA reads as TGCGCCAGCAGCGAACCCGGGACTAGCGATCAAGAGACCCAGTACTTC. The chain carries TRBV5-1 and TRBJ2-5; 10 bases agree with TRBD2. The ends lost 4 bases at V and 2 bases at J; junction bases unmatched: 8. Germline V lookup: CDR1 SGHRS, CDR2 YFSETQ. This CDR3 is 16 amino acids long.

This chain joins TRBV6-1 and TRBJ2-2, with 7 bases identical to TRBD1. The length of the CDR3 is 13 residues. V trimming: 7 bases; J trimming: 3 bases; junction bases outside the gene matches: 2. The V gene's germline CDR1 is MNHNS and CDR2 SASEGT. CDR3 bases: TGTGCCAGCACGACAGGGTACACCGGGGAGCTGTTTTTT. Its translation is CASTTGYTGELFF.

The chain joins TRBV5-6 to TRBJ1-6; D is uncertain. The CDR3 is made up of 15 amino acids. The V end was cut by 2 bases, the J end by 0 bases, with 6 bases between. CDR1 and CDR2 (germline): SGHDT, YYEEEE. CDR3: CASSFQHSYNSPLHF. As DNA, the CDR3 is TGTGCCAGCAGCTTTCAACACTCCTATAATTCACCCCTCCACTTT. Looking up the rest from reference TRBV5-6 and TRBJ1-6 gives the full variable domain: DAGVTQSPTHLIKTRGQQVTLRCSPKSGHDTVSWYQQALGQGPQFIFQYYEEEERQRGNFPDRFSGHQFPNYSSELNVNALLLGDSALYLCASSFQHSYNSPLHFGNGTRLTVT.

This clonotype was recorded a few times. The gene calls are TRBV7-8 and TRBJ2-7, with unresolved D. The germline gives CDR1 SGHVS, CDR2 FQNEAQ. The CDR3 has 15 residues. Between the trimmed V and J ends, which lost 4 bases and 4 bases, there was a span of 17 bases. Here the CDR3 DNA reads TGTGCCAGCAGCTCAGCAGAGGCCACTTTGTACGAGCAGTACTTC. Protein sequence: CASSSAEATLYEQYF.

J is TRBJ2-7 and V is TRBV9, with D possibly being TRBD2 (5 bases). The CDR3 is 12 residues long. Germline loops: CDR1 SGDLS, CDR2 YYNGEE. V was cut by 4 bases and J by 3 bases, with 8 bases left in between. CDR3 DNA: TGTGCCAGCAGCTCCGACTACTACGAGCAGTACTTC. Protein sequence: CASSSDYYEQYF.

The chain carries TRBV7-2 and TRBJ2-7; D uncertain. The CDR3 spans 15 residues. Trimming took 4 bases from V and 1 from J, leaving 14 bases between them. Germline V gives CDR1 SGHTA, CDR2 FQGNSA. CDR3 DNA sequence: TGTGCCAGCAGCTCAGTTCTTATTAATTCCTACGAGCAGTACTTC. Its protein is CASSSVLINSYEQYF. Variable domain in full (rest from reference TRBV7-2 and TRBJ2-7): GAGVSQSPSNKVTEKGKDVELRCDPISGHTALYWYRQSLGQGLEFLIYFQGNSAPDKSGLPSDRFSAERTGGSVSTLTIQRTQQEDSAVYLCASSSVLINSYEQYFGPGTRLTVT.

The rearrangement joins TRBV9 to TRBJ2-3; the D gene is possibly TRBD1 (5 bases). This CDR3 is 15 amino acids long. The germline V gene has CDR1 SGDLS and CDR2 YYNGEE. With 0 bases removed from V and 3 bases from J, the gap between germline ends came to 11 bases. CDR3: CASSVEGIFTDTQYF. The CDR3 DNA is TGTGCCAGCAGCGTAGAGGGGATTTTTACAGATACGCAGTATTTT.

This clonotype has more than one count but fewer than ten. The J gene is TRBJ2-2, the V gene TRBV20-1; D may correspond to TRBD1 or TRBD2 (7 bases each). There are 17 residues in the CDR3. CDR1 and CDR2 from the germline V gene are DFQATT and SNEGSKA (reference sequence). V lost 0 bases and J lost 3, with 17 bases in between. The CDR3 nucleotides read TGCAGTGCTAGAGATCCCCGGCCAGGGGGGGACACCGGGGAGCTGTTTTTT. The encoded protein is CSARDPRPGGDTGELFF.

The chain links TRBV12-3 or TRBV12-4 to TRBJ2-3; D gene uncertain. V was shortened by 6 bases and J by 6 bases, with 19 bases between the two germline ends. This CDR3 has 15 amino acids. The CDR3 loop is CASSPVLRAHDTQYF. The CDR3 nucleotides are TGTGCCAGCAGCCCCGTACTACGGGCCCATGATACGCAGTATTTT.